This TCR beta chain originates from a study of response to subunit inactivated influenza vaccine. TCRdb independently ran MiXCR on the RT-PCR reads; one entry per CDR3 protein. This sample yields 650,000 or so distinct CDR3 sequences, of which less than 15% are seen a single time; roughly 7.2% belongs to the top ten. This clonotype originated in a man aged 50 to 59 who received an inactivated influenza vaccine. Specimen: PBMCs from blood, collected around 14 days before vaccination.

CDR3 bases: TGTGCCAGCAGTGGCCCGGGTCTTATGGGGACGAACACCGGGGAGCTGTTTTTT. The encoded protein is CASSGPGLMGTNTGELFF. The chain combines TRBV4-2 with TRBJ2-2; D call uncertain. Germline CDR1 and CDR2: LGHNA and YNFKEQ. The CDR3 consists of 18 residues. V was shortened by 6 bases and J by 0 bases, with 20 bases between the two germline ends.